The TCR beta chain under discussion was sequenced for a study of shared clonotypes between healthy human individuals. As for the study in general: Three plates were used per donor for CD4 naive, three for CD4 memory, two for CD8 naive and one for CD8 memory.

Each subset's genomic DNA was shared equally among a number of immunoSEQ plates. Profiled with immunoSEQ multiplex PCR; TCRdb holds only in-frame clones, not every one. Of approximately 110,000 clones in the sample, about 67% were seen once. Regarding the study as a whole: Naive CD4 clonotypes overlapped across a handful of donors at around 4.8%. Generally, naive subsets came out with larger estimated richness than memory subsets.

This clone was counted ten times or more. Antigen specificity is unknown. Other DNA sequences in this sample translate to the same CDR3. This CDR3 has 14 amino acids. V lost 0 bases and J lost 3, with 9 bases in between. Per the germline V gene, CDR1 is WSHSY and CDR2 is SAAADI. Sequencing input: memory CD8+ T cells sorted from blood. Subset noted: CD45RO+ cells pooled with CCR7-negative TemRA cells. J is TRBJ2-7 and V is TRBV10-2, with D uncertain. The TCR sequence derives from a woman under 40 in good health. This chain's CDR3 is CASSESTPGYEQYF. CDR3 coding DNA: TGCGCCAGCAGTGAGTCGACACCCGGCTACGAGCAGTACTTC.